Sequencing of this T cell receptor (beta chain) was carried out in a study of cytomegalovirus exposure and HLA in healthy donors. Findings and caveats of the study: Across donors, sequencing depth was assumed by presence/absence analyses to be roughly uniform. Reportedly, HLA-A and HLA-B alleles of most subjects were accurately predicted from TCR beta.

A note on this clone: The antigen is unknown.

It was with 60 Vbeta and 13 Jbeta primers that the PCR ran. Assay used: immunoSEQ multiplex PCR; TCRdb lists only in-frame clones, some missing. Seen here are around 150,000 clones, 72% observed once, and the top ten hold roughly 4%. Donors sampled were nominally healthy, though unrecorded immune exposures were likely. This CDR3 contains 14 residues. Germline lookup yields CDR1 SGHRS and CDR2 YFSETQ. V lost 4 bases, J lost 6 bases, and 15 bases lay in between. What was sequenced was PBMCs. The rearrangement uses TRBV5-1 and TRBJ2-3; maybe TRBD1 (5 bases). This TCR was sampled from a man aged 50 to 59 in good health and CMV-seropositive. DNA of the CDR3: TGCGCCAGCAGCACCCAGGGTAATGTGGATACGCAGTATTTT. Translating it yields CASSTQGNVDTQYF.